A selection of T cell receptor beta chains follows, all from one sample in a study of neurological immune-mediated disorders. TCRdb re-called the 5' RACE reads with MiXCR, one entry per CDR3 protein. This table holds about 66,000 distinct CDR3 sequences, 4.5% to 5.5% found once. The sample taken for sequencing was PBMCs. These receptor sequences come from a man under 40 with multiple sclerosis. Both conserved end residues are part of each CDR3. The order of the fields is J gene, clone size, D gene, V gene, CDR3 DNA, CDR3 protein. The D gene is left open where the match is weak. For some rows the clone size is stated as once, few or many, or as a class when expanded; others skip it.

j_call: TRBJ1-6; clone_size: many; d_call: .; v_call: TRBV5-6; cdr3_nt: TGTGCCAGCAGCTTGCCCGGGACTAAAGATTCACCCCTCCACTTT; cdr3_aa: CASSLPGTKDSPLHF
j_call: TRBJ2-2; clone_size: many; d_call: .; v_call: TRBV20-1; cdr3_nt: TGCAGTGCTAGAGTCCCAGGACAGAACACCGGGGAGCTGTTTTTT; cdr3_aa: CSARVPGQNTGELFF
j_call: TRBJ2-4; clone_size: .; d_call: .; v_call: TRBV12-3/TRBV12-4; cdr3_nt: TGTGCCAGCAGTTTAGGGGACAGCGGGGGCATTCAGTACTTC; cdr3_aa: CASSLGDSGGIQYF
j_call: TRBJ1-1; clone_size: many; d_call: .; v_call: TRBV5-1; cdr3_nt: TGCGCCAGCAGGATGGAGGGTCGGAACACTGAAGCTTTCTTT; cdr3_aa: CASRMEGRNTEAFF
j_call: TRBJ1-6; clone_size: few; d_call: .; v_call: TRBV12-3/TRBV12-4; cdr3_nt: TGTGCCAGCAGTTTGCTAGGGAGGAATTCACCCCTCAACTTT; cdr3_aa: CASSLLGRNSPLNF
j_call: TRBJ1-1; clone_size: many; d_call: .; v_call: TRBV9; cdr3_nt: TGTGCCAGCAGCGCCACCGTCGGGAACACTGAAGCTTTCTTT; cdr3_aa: CASSATVGNTEAFF
j_call: TRBJ2-7; clone_size: .; d_call: .; v_call: TRBV21-1; cdr3_nt: TGTGCCAGCAGCAAAGGGAGGACAGGGGGATCCCCTTACTACGAGCAGTACTTC; cdr3_aa: CASSKGRTGGSPYYEQYF
j_call: TRBJ2-2; clone_size: .; d_call: .; v_call: TRBV6-5; cdr3_nt: TGTGCCAGCAGCCGAAAGGCACAGGATACCGGGGAGCTGTTTTTT; cdr3_aa: CASSRKAQDTGELFF
j_call: TRBJ2-3; clone_size: many; d_call: TRBD2; v_call: TRBV12-3/TRBV12-4; cdr3_nt: TGTGCCAGCAGTTTCTCGGCGGGGGAAGATACGCAGTATTTT; cdr3_aa: CASSFSAGEDTQYF
j_call: TRBJ2-7; clone_size: many; d_call: TRBD2; v_call: TRBV3-1; cdr3_nt: TGTGCCAGCAGCCAAGACTCGTGTACTAGCGGCCTCTACGAGCAGTACTTC; cdr3_aa: CASSQDSCTSGLYEQYF
j_call: TRBJ2-5; clone_size: many; d_call: .; v_call: TRBV27; cdr3_nt: TGTGCCAGCAGTTGGGCAGGGAGTGGGGAGACCCAGTACTTC; cdr3_aa: CASSWAGSGETQYF
j_call: TRBJ1-4; clone_size: many; d_call: .; v_call: TRBV5-5; cdr3_nt: TGTGCCAGCAGCCCCGGACGGGCGGGAAAACTGTTTTTT; cdr3_aa: CASSPGRAGKLFF
j_call: TRBJ1-4; clone_size: few; d_call: .; v_call: TRBV7-8; cdr3_nt: TGTGCCAGCGGAATGGGTCAGGCTAATGAAAAACTGTTTTTT; cdr3_aa: CASGMGQANEKLFF
j_call: TRBJ2-7; clone_size: .; d_call: .; v_call: TRBV3-1; cdr3_nt: TGTGCCAGCAGCCAGTACAAACTCTACGAGCAGTACTTC; cdr3_aa: CASSQYKLYEQYF
j_call: TRBJ1-2; clone_size: .; d_call: .; v_call: TRBV5-6; cdr3_nt: TGTGCCAGCAGCTTTTCCTCAAACTATGGCTACACCTTC; cdr3_aa: CASSFSSNYGYTF
j_call: TRBJ1-1; clone_size: many; d_call: .; v_call: TRBV29-1; cdr3_nt: TGCAGCGTAGACCGGGGGGGGAACACTGAAGCTTTCTTT; cdr3_aa: CSVDRGGNTEAFF
j_call: TRBJ2-6; clone_size: many; d_call: .; v_call: TRBV7-9; cdr3_nt: TGTGCCAGCAGGGATCAGGGCGCTGGGGCCAACGTCCTGACTTTC; cdr3_aa: CASRDQGAGANVLTF
j_call: TRBJ1-2; clone_size: many; d_call: .; v_call: TRBV20-1; cdr3_nt: TGCAGTGCTAGAGATTCAGTTAACTATGGCTACACCTTC; cdr3_aa: CSARDSVNYGYTF
j_call: TRBJ1-2; clone_size: many; d_call: TRBD1; v_call: TRBV24-1; cdr3_nt: TGTGCCACCAGTGATTGGGACAGTCACGGCTACACCTTC; cdr3_aa: CATSDWDSHGYTF
j_call: TRBJ1-5; clone_size: .; d_call: .; v_call: TRBV7-7; cdr3_nt: TGTGCCAGCAGCCCGGGACTGGGCCAGCCCCAGCATTTT; cdr3_aa: CASSPGLGQPQHF